The next 16 T cell receptor beta chains were all read from a single sample in a study of cytomegalovirus exposure and HLA in healthy donors. PCR used 60 Vbeta primers and 13 Jbeta primers. TCRdb's copy holds only in-frame clones and misses some; the assay was immunoSEQ multiplex PCR. There are 150,000 to 200,000 clones in the sample; about 80% occur only once, and roughly 13% lies in the top ten. The sequencing input was PBMCs. Every receptor here comes from a woman in her twenties or thirties in good health and CMV-seropositive.

This clone was counted a single time. V usage is TRBV7-2 and J usage is TRBJ2-7; tentative D call: TRBD1 (6 bases). Trimming pared 2 bases from V and 0 bases from J, leaving 14 bases between. CDR1 SGHTA and CDR2 FQGNSA come from the germline V gene. CDR3 length equals 16 residues. CDR3 bases: TGTGCCAGCAGCTTAAACAGTGCAGGGGCCTCCTACGAGCAGTACTTC. This encodes CASSLNSAGASYEQYF.

V gene TRBV9 combines with J gene TRBJ1-2, with 9 nucleotides matching TRBD1. CDR1 is SGDLS, CDR2 YYNGEE, per germline. This CDR3 comprises 15 residues. V was clipped by 3 bases and J by 7 bases; unmatched bases: 10. The CDR3 sequence: CASSAETGGFRGYTF. The CDR3 DNA reads TGTGCCAGCAGCGCCGAGACAGGGGGTTTTCGTGGCTACACCTTC.

V is TRBV6-1 and J is TRBJ2-7; perhaps TRBD1 as D (6 bases). Germline loops: CDR1 MNHNS, CDR2 SASEGT. Trimming took off 0 bases at V and 1 base at J, with 10 bases between the two ends. The CDR3 extends over 15 amino acids. CDR3 in amino acids: CASSEARQASYEQYF. DNA for the CDR3: TGTGCCAGCAGTGAAGCGCGACAGGCGTCCTACGAGCAGTACTTC.

A single count supports this clone. This chain links TRBV10-2 with TRBJ2-3; TRBD2 aligns across 15 bases. Per the germline V gene, CDR1 is WSHSY and CDR2 is SAAADI. This CDR3 contains 17 residues. Trimming at V came to 7 bases and at J to 6 bases, leaving 11 bases not matched to a gene. The CDR3, as DNA: TGCGCCAGCAACCAGCCCGGGACTAGCGGGAGGTTTGATACGCAGTATTTT. Translated, it gives CASNQPGTSGRFDTQYF.

This clone was counted once. V is TRBV5-4 and J is TRBJ2-5; TRBD1 aligns across 8 bases. The V and J ends lost 4 bases and 5 bases, in that order; junction bases with no gene match: 16. The V gene's germline CDR1 is SGHNT and CDR2 YYREEE (reference sequence). This CDR3 has 17 residues. CDR3 nucleotides: TGTGCCAGCAGCAACGGGATCCGGGACAGGATCCAGGAGACCCAGTACTTC. Amino acids: CASSNGIRDRIQETQYF. The whole variable domain, filled in from reference TRBV5-4 and TRBJ2-5, reads ETGVTQSPTHLIKTRGQQVTLRCSSQSGHNTVSWYQQALGQGPQFIFQYYREEENGRGNFPPRFSGLQFPNYSSELNVNALELDDSALYLCASSNGIRDRIQETQYFGPGTRLLVL.

This clone has just a few counts. The genes are TRBV6-1 and TRBJ1-2, with 7 bases lining up with TRBD1. The V and J ends lost 2 bases and 1 base, in that order; junction bases with no gene match: 4. This CDR3 spans 15 amino acids. Germline V CDR1 and CDR2: MNHNS, SASEGT. CDR3 in DNA: TGTGCCAGCAGTGAATGGCAGGGGGGTAACTATGGCTACACCTTC. It translates to CASSEWQGGNYGYTF.

In its sample, this clone was seen a few times. V gene TRBV28 combines with J gene TRBJ1-2, with TRBD1 matching 7 bases. Germline V lookup: CDR1 MDHEN, CDR2 SYDVKM. The CDR3 consists of 13 residues. V shed 5 bases, J shed 9 bases, and the junction held 9 bases outside the gene matches. This CDR3 reads CASSPRTGGSYTF. The CDR3 DNA reads TGTGCCAGCAGTCCGAGGACAGGTGGTAGCTACACCTTC.

The CDR3 sequence: CASSLAPQGENQPQHF. The CDR3 region has the DNA TGTGCCAGCAGCTTGGCTCCACAGGGCGAAAATCAGCCCCAGCATTTT. The chain combines TRBV5-5 with TRBJ1-5; the D gene is possibly TRBD1 (6 bases). Between the trimmed V and J ends, which lost 0 bases and 4 bases, there was a span of 14 bases. Germline assignment: CDR1 SGHKS and CDR2 YYEKEE (reference sequence). The CDR3 loop spans 16 amino acids.

This sequence joins TRBV11-2 and TRBJ2-1, with 7 bases fitting TRBD2. Germline V gives CDR1 SGHAT, CDR2 FQNNGV. Trimming took 5 bases from V and 4 from J; bases not matched to a gene: 8. The CDR3 has 15 amino acids. The CDR3 protein is CASSRRGREYNEQFF. In nucleotides, the CDR3 is TGTGCCAGCAGCCGAAGAGGGCGGGAGTACAATGAGCAGTTCTTC.

This sequence joins TRBV4-1 and TRBJ1-2; 7 nucleotides agree with TRBD1. The J segment lost 7 bases and the V segment lost 0 bases, leaving 11 bases of the junction unmatched. Germline CDR1 reads MGHRA; CDR2 reads YSYEKL. The CDR3 sequence is 16 residues long. CDR3 protein: CASSQDPTGARFGYTF. In DNA, the CDR3 is TGCGCCAGCAGCCAAGACCCTACAGGGGCTAGATTTGGCTACACCTTC.

V gene TRBV4-1 combines with J gene TRBJ2-5; tentatively, D is TRBD2 (6 bases). The J call is in doubt because the DNA end fits TRBJ2-7 better. This CDR3 comprises 16 residues. Germline V gene data show CDR1 as MGHRA and CDR2 as YSYEKL. The CDR3 DNA sequence: TGCGCCAGCAGCCAAGAGGAGGGCGCGCGGGGATACGAGCAGTACTTC. Amino acids: CASSQEEGARGYEQYF.

The chain joins TRBV7-3 to TRBJ2-1, with a tentative D call TRBD2 (6 bases). V was cut by 3 bases and J by 6 bases, with 6 bases left in between. The CDR3 runs to 12 residues. Germline values: CDR1 SGHTA, CDR2 FQGTGA. CDR3 DNA sequence: TGTGCCAGCAGCTTTAGCGGCAATGAGCAGTTCTTC. Its translation is CASSFSGNEQFF. The variable domain in full, completed from reference TRBV7-3 and TRBJ2-1, reads GAGVSQTPSNKVTEKGKYVELRCDPISGHTALYWYRQSLGQGPEFLIYFQGTGAADDSGLPNDRFFAVRPEGSVSTLKIQRTERGDSAVYLCASSFSGNEQFFGPGTRLTVL.

This chain joins TRBV30 and TRBJ2-2; 14 bases line up with TRBD2. Trimming removed 4 bases from V and 3 bases from J; junction bases left unmatched: 4. This CDR3 spans 16 amino acids. Germline-derived CDR1 and CDR2 are GTSNPN and SVGIG (reference sequence). The DNA of the CDR3 is TGTGCCTGGATGGGGGGACTAGCGGGGGACACCGGGGAGCTGTTTTTT. Translating gives CAWMGGLAGDTGELFF.

The chain combines TRBV10-3 with TRBJ2-6; possibly TRBD1 for D (6 bases). V lost 4 bases, J lost 3 bases, and 13 bases lay in between. Germline CDR1 reads ENHRY; CDR2 reads SYGVKD. This CDR3 has 16 residues. The CDR3: CAISGAGDIGANVLTF. The CDR3 DNA sequence: TGTGCCATCAGTGGAGCAGGGGATATTGGGGCCAACGTCCTGACTTTC.

The chain has TRBV5-6 and TRBJ2-3; 8 positions agree with TRBD2. The CDR3 is made up of 14 amino acids. Looked up from germline, CDR1 is SGHDT and CDR2 is YYEEEE. V shed 1 base, J shed 5 bases, and the junction held 3 bases outside the gene matches. The CDR3 region is CASSLTGGLDTQYF. In nucleotides, the CDR3 is TGTGCCAGCAGCTTGACGGGGGGGCTAGATACGCAGTATTTT.

The chain recombines TRBV11-3 with TRBJ2-3; 7 nucleotides match TRBD2. The CDR3 is 15 residues long. Germline CDR1 and CDR2: SGHNT and YENEEA. V was pared by 1 base and J by 2 bases, with 3 bases of the junction left unmatched. DNA for the CDR3: TGTGCCAGCAGCTTAGCGGGAGGAAACACAGATACGCAGTATTTT. This sequence encodes CASSLAGGNTDTQYF.